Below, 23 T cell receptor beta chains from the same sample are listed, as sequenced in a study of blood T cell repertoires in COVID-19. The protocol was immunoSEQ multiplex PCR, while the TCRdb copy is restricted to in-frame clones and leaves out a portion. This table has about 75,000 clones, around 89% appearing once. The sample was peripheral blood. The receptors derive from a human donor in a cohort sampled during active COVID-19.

The CDR3 coding sequence is TGTGCCAGCAGTACCGGCGGGCAGCCCCAGCATTTT. Protein: CASSTGGQPQHF. This chain joins TRBV28 and TRBJ1-5; D remains ambiguous. With 5 bases removed from V and 7 bases from J, the gap between germline ends came to 9 bases. The CDR3 spans 12 residues. Germline-derived CDR1 and CDR2 are MDHEN and SYDVKM.

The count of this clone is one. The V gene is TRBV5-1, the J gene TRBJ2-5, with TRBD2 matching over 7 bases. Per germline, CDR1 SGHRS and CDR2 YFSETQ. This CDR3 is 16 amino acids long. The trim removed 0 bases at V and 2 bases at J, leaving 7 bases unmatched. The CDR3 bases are TGCGCCAGCAGCTTGGGGGCAACGGGGGGTCAAGAGACCCAGTACTTC. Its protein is CASSLGATGGQETQYF.

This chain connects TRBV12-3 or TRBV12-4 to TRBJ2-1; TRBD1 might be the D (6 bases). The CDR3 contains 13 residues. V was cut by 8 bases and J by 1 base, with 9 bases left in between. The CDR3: CASSQGSYNEQFF. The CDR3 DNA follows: TGTGCCAGCTCGCAGGGGTCCTACAATGAGCAGTTCTTC.

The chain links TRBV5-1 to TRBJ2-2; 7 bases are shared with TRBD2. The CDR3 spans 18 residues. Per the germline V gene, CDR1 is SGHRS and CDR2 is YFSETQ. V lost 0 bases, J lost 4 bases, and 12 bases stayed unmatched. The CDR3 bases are TGCGCCAGCAGCTTGGCGGGGGGTAGCGGTCGAGGCACCGGGGAGCTGTTTTTT. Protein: CASSLAGGSGRGTGELFF. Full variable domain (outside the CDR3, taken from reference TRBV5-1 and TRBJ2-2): KAGVTQTPRYLIKTRGQQVTLSCSPISGHRSVSWYQQTPGQGLQFLFEYFSETQRNKGNFPGRFSGRQFSNSRSEMNVSTLELGDSALYLCASSLAGGSGRGTGELFFGEGSRLTVL.

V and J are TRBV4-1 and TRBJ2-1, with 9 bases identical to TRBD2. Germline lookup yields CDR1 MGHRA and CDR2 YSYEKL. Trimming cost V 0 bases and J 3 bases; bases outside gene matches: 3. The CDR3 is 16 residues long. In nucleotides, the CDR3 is TGCGCCAGCAGCCAAGAAGTGACTAGCGGCTACAATGAGCAGTTCTTC. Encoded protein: CASSQEVTSGYNEQFF.

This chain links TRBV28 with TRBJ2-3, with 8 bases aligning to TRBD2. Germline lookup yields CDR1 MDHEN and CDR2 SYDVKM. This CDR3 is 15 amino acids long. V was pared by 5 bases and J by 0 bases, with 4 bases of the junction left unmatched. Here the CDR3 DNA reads TGTGCCAGCAGTAAACTAGCGGTTAGCACAGATACGCAGTATTTT. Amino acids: CASSKLAVSTDTQYF.

The CDR3 reads CASSYGQGPTYEQYF. In DNA, the CDR3 is TGCGCCAGCAGCTACGGACAGGGGCCGACCTACGAGCAGTACTTC. The chain carries TRBV4-1 and TRBJ2-7; 9 bases map to TRBD1. CDR1 and CDR2 from the germline V gene are MGHRA and YSYEKL. The CDR3 runs to 15 residues. J gave up 2 bases and V 5 bases, and 7 bases lay outside the gene matches.

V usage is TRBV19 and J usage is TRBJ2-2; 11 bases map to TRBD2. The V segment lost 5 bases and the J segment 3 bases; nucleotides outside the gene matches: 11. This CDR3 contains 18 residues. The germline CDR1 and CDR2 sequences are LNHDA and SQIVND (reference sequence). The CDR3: CASSARDSGRAHTGELFF. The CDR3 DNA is TGTGCCAGTAGTGCCAGGGATAGCGGGAGGGCCCACACCGGGGAGCTGTTTTTT. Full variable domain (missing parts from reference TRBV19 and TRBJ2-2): DGGITQSPKYLFRKEGQNVTLSCEQNLNHDAMYWYRQDPGQGLRLIYYSQIVNDFQKGDIAEGYSVSREKKESFPLTVTSAQKNPTAFYLCASSARDSGRAHTGELFFGEGSRLTVL.

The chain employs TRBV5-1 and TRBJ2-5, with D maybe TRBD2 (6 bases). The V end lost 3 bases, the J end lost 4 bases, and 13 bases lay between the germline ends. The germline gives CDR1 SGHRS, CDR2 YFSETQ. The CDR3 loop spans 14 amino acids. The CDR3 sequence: CASSSPGLGETQYF. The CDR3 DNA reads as TGCGCCAGCAGCTCCCCGGGACTGGGAGAGACCCAGTACTTC.

CDR3 region: CASSLEGGGNQPQHF. Written as DNA, the CDR3 is TGTGCCAGCAGTTTGGAGGGCGGTGGCAATCAGCCCCAGCATTTT. The J gene is TRBJ1-5, the V gene TRBV6-5, with unresolved D. The germline V and J ends were trimmed by 4 bases and 2 bases, with 12 bases remaining between them. Germline V CDR1 and CDR2: MNHEY, SVGAGI. The length of the CDR3 is 15 residues.

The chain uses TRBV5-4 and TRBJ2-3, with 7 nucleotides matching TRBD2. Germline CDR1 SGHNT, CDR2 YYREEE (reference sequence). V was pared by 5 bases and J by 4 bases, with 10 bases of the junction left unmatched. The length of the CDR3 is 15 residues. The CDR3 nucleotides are TGTGCCAGCAGGACGGGAGGCGGGGGTTCAGATACGCAGTATTTT. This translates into CASRTGGGGSDTQYF.

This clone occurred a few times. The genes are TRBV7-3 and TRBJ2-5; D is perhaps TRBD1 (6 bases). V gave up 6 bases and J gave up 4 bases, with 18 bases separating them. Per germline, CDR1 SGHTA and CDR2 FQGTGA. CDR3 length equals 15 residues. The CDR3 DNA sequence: TGTGCCAGCAGGATTGGGCAGGGGATGAGAGAGACCCAGTACTTC. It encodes CASRIGQGMRETQYF. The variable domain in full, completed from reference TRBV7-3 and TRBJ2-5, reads GAGVSQTPSNKVTEKGKYVELRCDPISGHTALYWYRQSLGQGPEFLIYFQGTGAADDSGLPNDRFFAVRPEGSVSTLKIQRTERGDSAVYLCASRIGQGMRETQYFGPGTRLLVL.

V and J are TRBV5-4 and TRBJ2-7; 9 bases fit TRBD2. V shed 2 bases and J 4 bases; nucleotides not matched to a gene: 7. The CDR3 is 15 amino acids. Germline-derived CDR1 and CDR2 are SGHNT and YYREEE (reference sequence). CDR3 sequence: CASSFLGREGYEQYF. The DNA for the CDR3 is TGTGCCAGCAGCTTCCTCGGGCGGGAGGGTTACGAGCAGTACTTC.

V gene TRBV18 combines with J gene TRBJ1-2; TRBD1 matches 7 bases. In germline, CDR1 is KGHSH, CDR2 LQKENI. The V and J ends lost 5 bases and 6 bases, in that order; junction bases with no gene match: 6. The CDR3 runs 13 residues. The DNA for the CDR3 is TGTGCCAGCTCAGGACAGGTGTCTGATGGCTACACCTTC. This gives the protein CASSGQVSDGYTF.

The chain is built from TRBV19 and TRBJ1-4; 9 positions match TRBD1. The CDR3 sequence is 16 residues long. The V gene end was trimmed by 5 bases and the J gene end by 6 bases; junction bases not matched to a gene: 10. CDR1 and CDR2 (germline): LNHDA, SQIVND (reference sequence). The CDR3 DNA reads TGTGCCAGTAGTTACAATTACAGGGGGCGCGATGAAAAACTGTTTTTT. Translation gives CASSYNYRGRDEKLFF. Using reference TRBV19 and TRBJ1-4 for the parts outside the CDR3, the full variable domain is DGGITQSPKYLFRKEGQNVTLSCEQNLNHDAMYWYRQDPGQGLRLIYYSQIVNDFQKGDIAEGYSVSREKKESFPLTVTSAQKNPTAFYLCASSYNYRGRDEKLFFGSGTQLSVL.

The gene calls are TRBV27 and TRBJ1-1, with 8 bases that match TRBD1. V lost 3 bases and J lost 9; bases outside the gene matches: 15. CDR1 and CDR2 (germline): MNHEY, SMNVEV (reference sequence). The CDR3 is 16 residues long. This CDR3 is CASSFPPGGLSNQAFF. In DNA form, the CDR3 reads TGTGCCAGCAGTTTCCCCCCAGGGGGCTTATCCAACCAAGCTTTCTTT.

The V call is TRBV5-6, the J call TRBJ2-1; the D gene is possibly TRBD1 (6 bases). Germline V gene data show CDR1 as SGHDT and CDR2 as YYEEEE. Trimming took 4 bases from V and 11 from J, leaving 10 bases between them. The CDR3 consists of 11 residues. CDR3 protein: CASSQGQKQFF. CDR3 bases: TGTGCCAGCAGCCAAGGACAGAAGCAGTTCTTC. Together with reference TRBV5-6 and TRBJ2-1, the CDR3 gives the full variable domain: DAGVTQSPTHLIKTRGQQVTLRCSPKSGHDTVSWYQQALGQGPQFIFQYYEEEERQRGNFPDRFSGHQFPNYSSELNVNALLLGDSALYLCASSQGQKQFFGPGTRLTVL.

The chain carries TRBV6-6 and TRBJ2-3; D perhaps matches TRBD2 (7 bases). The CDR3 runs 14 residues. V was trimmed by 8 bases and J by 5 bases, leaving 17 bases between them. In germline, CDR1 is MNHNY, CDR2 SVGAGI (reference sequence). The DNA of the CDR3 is TGTGCCAGCTCGAAGGGGGGGTCGGAAGATACGCAGTATTTT. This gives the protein CASSKGGSEDTQYF.

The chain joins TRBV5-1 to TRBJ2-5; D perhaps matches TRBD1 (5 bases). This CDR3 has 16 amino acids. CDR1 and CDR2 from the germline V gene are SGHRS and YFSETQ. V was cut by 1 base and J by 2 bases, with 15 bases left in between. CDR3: CASSLPTGDLQETQYF. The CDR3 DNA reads TGCGCCAGCAGCTTGCCCACAGGCGACCTTCAAGAGACCCAGTACTTC.

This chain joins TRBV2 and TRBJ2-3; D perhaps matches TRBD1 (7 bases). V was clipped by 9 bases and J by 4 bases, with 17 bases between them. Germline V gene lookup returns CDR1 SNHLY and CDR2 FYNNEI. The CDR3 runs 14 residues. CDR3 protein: CASLTGRSADTQYF. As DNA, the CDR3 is TGTGCCAGTCTGACAGGGAGGTCAGCAGATACGCAGTATTTT.

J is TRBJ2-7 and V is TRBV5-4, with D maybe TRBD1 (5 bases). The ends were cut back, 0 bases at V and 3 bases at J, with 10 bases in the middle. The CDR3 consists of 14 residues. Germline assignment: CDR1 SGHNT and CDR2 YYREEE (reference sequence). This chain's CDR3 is CASSLGQLGYEQYF. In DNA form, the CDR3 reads TGTGCCAGCAGCTTGGGACAGTTAGGCTACGAGCAGTACTTC.

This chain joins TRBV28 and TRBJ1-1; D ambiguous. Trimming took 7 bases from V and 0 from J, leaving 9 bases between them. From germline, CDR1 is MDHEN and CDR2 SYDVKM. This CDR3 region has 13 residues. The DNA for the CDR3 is TGTGCCAGCAAACTAGGGATGAACACTGAAGCTTTCTTT. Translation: CASKLGMNTEAFF.

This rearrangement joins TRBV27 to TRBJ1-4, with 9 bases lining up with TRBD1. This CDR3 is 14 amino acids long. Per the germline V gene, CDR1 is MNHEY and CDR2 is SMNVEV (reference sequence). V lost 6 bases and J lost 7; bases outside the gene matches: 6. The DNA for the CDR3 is TGTGCCAGCAGAAGACAGGGGGATGGTGAAAAACTGTTTTTT. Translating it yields CASRRQGDGEKLFF. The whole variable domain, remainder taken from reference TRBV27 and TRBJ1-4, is EAQVTQNPRYLITVTGKKLTVTCSQNMNHEYMSWYRQDPGLGLRQIYYSMNVEVTDKGDVPEGYKVSRKEKRNFPLILESPSPNQTSLYFCASRRQGDGEKLFFGSGTQLSVL.